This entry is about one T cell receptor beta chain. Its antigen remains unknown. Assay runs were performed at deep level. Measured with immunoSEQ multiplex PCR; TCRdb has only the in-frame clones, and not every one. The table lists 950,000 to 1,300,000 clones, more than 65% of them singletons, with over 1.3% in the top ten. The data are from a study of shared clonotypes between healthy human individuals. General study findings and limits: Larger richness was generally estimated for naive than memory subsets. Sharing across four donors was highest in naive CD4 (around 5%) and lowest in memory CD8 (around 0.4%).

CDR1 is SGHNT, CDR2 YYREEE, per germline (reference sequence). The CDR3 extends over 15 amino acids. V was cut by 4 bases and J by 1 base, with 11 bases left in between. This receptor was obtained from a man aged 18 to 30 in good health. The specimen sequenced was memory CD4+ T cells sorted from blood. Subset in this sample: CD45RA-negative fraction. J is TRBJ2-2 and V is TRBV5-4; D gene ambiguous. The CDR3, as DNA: TGTGCCAGCAGCCCCCCGGCACTGAACACCGGGGAGCTGTTTTTT. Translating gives CASSPPALNTGELFF.